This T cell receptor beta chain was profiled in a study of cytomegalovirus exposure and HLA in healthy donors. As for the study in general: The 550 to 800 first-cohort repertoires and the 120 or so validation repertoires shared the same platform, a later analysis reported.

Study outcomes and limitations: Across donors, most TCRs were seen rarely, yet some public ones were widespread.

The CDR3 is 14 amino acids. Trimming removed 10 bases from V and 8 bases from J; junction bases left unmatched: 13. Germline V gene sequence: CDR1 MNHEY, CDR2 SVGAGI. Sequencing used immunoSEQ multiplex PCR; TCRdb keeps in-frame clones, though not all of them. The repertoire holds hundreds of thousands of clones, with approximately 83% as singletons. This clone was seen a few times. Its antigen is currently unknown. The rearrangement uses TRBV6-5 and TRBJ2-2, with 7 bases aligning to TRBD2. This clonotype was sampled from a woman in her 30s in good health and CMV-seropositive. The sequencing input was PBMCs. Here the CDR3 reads CATRAAGAYGELFF. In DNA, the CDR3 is TGTGCCACCAGAGCGGCGGGAGCATATGGGGAGCTGTTTTTT.